Listed below are T cell receptor beta chains from one sample, sequenced in a study of T cell repertoires in cytomegalovirus infection. TCRdb re-called the reads with MiXCR, one entry per CDR3 protein. The sample shows more than 85,000 distinct CDR3 sequences, less than 30% of them seen only once. The antigens of these receptors remain unknown. The material was CD8+ T cells from cultured PBMCs, obtained from culture after CMV antigen stimulation. The receptors come from a human donor in good health (CMV status not recorded). Some clones in this sample may be carry-over from other donors' samples. The CDR3 runs from the conserved cysteine through the conserved F or W. The D gene is left open where the match is weak. Rows may omit the clone size; those that give it use once, few, many or a size class.

>TRBV25-1|-|-|TRBJ1-6
TGTGCCAGCAGCCAACCCAATAATTCACCCCTCCACTTT
CASSQPNNSPLHF
>TRBV2|TRBD1|-|TRBJ1-1
TGTGCCAGCGAAGACAGGGTGAGGGCTTTCTTT
CASEDRVRAFF
>TRBV7-9|-|-|TRBJ1-1
TGTGCCAGCAGCTCACAGGGCACTGAATACGATGGGAACGGGGCTTTCTTT
CASSSQGTEYDGNGAFF
>TRBV4-1|TRBD1|few|TRBJ2-7
TGCGCCAGCAGCCAAGATCTCAGGGGGTCCTACGAGCAGTACTTC
CASSQDLRGSYEQYF
>TRBV6-5|TRBD1|once|TRBJ1-1
TGTGCCAGCAGTAAAGGGACAGCCATGAACACTGAAGCTTTCTTT
CASSKGTAMNTEAFF
>TRBV27|-|-|TRBJ2-7
TGTGCCAGCAGTTTGGGGCCGGGCCCAGACGAGCAGTACTTC
CASSLGPGPDEQYF
>TRBV2|-|-|TRBJ1-1
TGTGCCAGCATGGGCAGGGACGGAGACACTGAAGCTTTCTTT
CASMGRDGDTEAFF
>TRBV12-3/TRBV12-4|-|few|TRBJ2-3
TGTGCCAGCAGTTTAACTGAGACGGACAGTTCCACAGATACGCAGTATTTT
CASSLTETDSSTDTQYF
>TRBV19|-|-|TRBJ1-3
TGTGCCACCACCGAGGGCCTCAGCTCTGGAAACACCATATATTTT
CATTEGLSSGNTIYF
>TRBV11-1|TRBD2|many|TRBJ2-5
TGTGCCAGCAGCTACGCCGGGACTAGCTCGAGGACCCAGTACTTC
CASSYAGTSSRTQYF
>TRBV7-2|TRBD2|many|TRBJ2-3
TGTGCCAGCAGCCGAATAGGACTAGCTCCCACAGATACGCAGTATTTT
CASSRIGLAPTDTQYF
>TRBV7-4|-|few|TRBJ1-1
TGTGCCAGCAGCTTATTCGACGCAAACACTGAAGCTTTCTTT
CASSLFDANTEAFF
>TRBV6-6|TRBD2|-|TRBJ2-3
TGTGCCAGCAGTTACGGGACTAGCGGGGACACAGATACGCAGTATTTT
CASSYGTSGDTDTQYF
>TRBV19|TRBD2|many|TRBJ2-1
TGTGCCAGTAGTATAGCCGGGGGGGCCATGGATGAGCAGTTCTTC
CASSIAGGAMDEQFF
>TRBV14|-|few|TRBJ1-1
TGTGCCAGCAGCCAAGGGATGGGGCTGGGCACTGAAGCTTTCTTT
CASSQGMGLGTEAFF
>TRBV7-3|TRBD1|-|TRBJ1-5
TGTGCCAGCAGCGCATCCGGACAGGGTAACTGGAGCAATCAGCCCCAGCATTTT
CASSASGQGNWSNQPQHF
>TRBV5-4|-|-|TRBJ2-3
TGTGCCAGCGCCTGGGGGGCCGGGACAGATACGCAGTATTTT
CASAWGAGTDTQYF
>TRBV5-1|TRBD1|-|TRBJ1-2
TGCGCCAGCAGCTTGGAGGGACAGAACTATGGCTACACCTTC
CASSLEGQNYGYTF
>TRBV7-9|-|-|TRBJ1-1
TGTGCCAGCAGCTTAGCAGGGAGTGAAGCTTTCTTT
CASSLAGSEAFF
>TRBV7-9|TRBD2|-|TRBJ2-1
TGTGCCAGCAGCTCCGGGCGGGGGATTAACAATGAGCAGTTCTTC
CASSSGRGINNEQFF
>TRBV27|-|few|TRBJ1-5
TGTGCCAGCAGCCTCAGGGGCCGCAATCAGCCCCAGCATTTT
CASSLRGRNQPQHF
>TRBV7-9|-|few|TRBJ1-5
TGTGCCAGCAGCCCGGTCCTTAGCAATCAGCCCCAGCATTTT
CASSPVLSNQPQHF
>TRBV15|TRBD1|-|TRBJ2-2
TGTGCCACCAGCAGAGCTCCGGGACAGGGACCAGGGGAGCTGTTTTTT
CATSRAPGQGPGELFF
>TRBV12-3/TRBV12-4|-|few|TRBJ1-2
TGTGCCAGCAGCTTTGGGGGTTCTGGCTACACCTTC
CASSFGGSGYTF